The 31 T cell receptor beta chains below were found in one sample sequenced in a study of T cell responses to AZD1222 COVID-19 vaccine. The data were produced by immunoSEQ multiplex PCR, yet TCRdb's version contains in-frame clones alone and is incomplete. The sample lists about 93,000 clones; roughly 85% were seen once. The input for sequencing was peripheral blood, taken on day 0 of AZD1222 vaccination. The receptor source for this set is an adult in good health.

The chain has TRBV28 and TRBJ2-1; 9 bases map to TRBD1. The CDR3 has 15 residues. The germline CDR1 and CDR2 sequences are MDHEN and SYDVKM. V was clipped by 9 bases and J by 6 bases; unmatched bases: 12. As DNA, the CDR3 is TGTGCCAGTTCGAGCTCGGGACAGGGTGGCAATGAGCAGTTCTTC. The encoded protein is CASSSSGQGGNEQFF.

The V call is TRBV5-1, the J call TRBJ2-1; D call uncertain. Germline V gene lookup returns CDR1 SGHRS and CDR2 YFSETQ. V was pared by 0 bases and J by 6 bases, with 10 bases between. The CDR3 is made up of 14 amino acids. CDR3 sequence: CASSLAALLNEQFF. The CDR3 DNA reads TGCGCCAGCAGCTTGGCCGCCTTACTCAATGAGCAGTTCTTC.

The chain carries TRBV5-1 and TRBJ2-2; the match to TRBD1 covers 7 bases. This CDR3 comprises 15 residues. Germline lookup yields CDR1 SGHRS and CDR2 YFSETQ. V gave up 0 bases and J gave up 4 bases; unmatched junction bases: 3. This chain's CDR3 is CASSLVQGSTGELFF. CDR3 in DNA: TGCGCCAGCAGCTTGGTACAGGGGAGCACCGGGGAGCTGTTTTTT. Using reference TRBV5-1 and TRBJ2-2 for the parts outside the CDR3, the full variable domain is KAGVTQTPRYLIKTRGQQVTLSCSPISGHRSVSWYQQTPGQGLQFLFEYFSETQRNKGNFPGRFSGRQFSNSRSEMNVSTLELGDSALYLCASSLVQGSTGELFFGEGSRLTVL.

The chain recombines TRBV5-4 with TRBJ2-6; D is ambiguous. The CDR3 is 17 amino acids. In germline, CDR1 is SGHNT, CDR2 YYREEE (reference sequence). V was cut by 0 bases and J by 0 bases, with 10 bases left in between. The CDR3 coding sequence is TGTGCCAGCAGCTTGGCCATGGTAGGCTCTGGGGCCAACGTCCTGACTTTC. It codes for CASSLAMVGSGANVLTF.

J is TRBJ1-1 and V is TRBV7-2, with D unresolved. Trimming took 3 bases from V and 4 from J, leaving 12 bases between them. Germline V gives CDR1 SGHTA, CDR2 FQGNSA. The CDR3 extends over 14 amino acids. CDR3: CASSFMASGTEAFF. Here the CDR3 DNA reads TGTGCCAGCAGCTTTATGGCCTCGGGCACTGAAGCTTTCTTT.

The V call is TRBV6-2 or TRBV6-3, the J call TRBJ2-7; D might be TRBD2 (5 bases). The CDR3 is 16 amino acids. V lost 6 bases to trimming and J lost 5 bases, with 23 bases between them. Germline V gives CDR1 MNHEY, CDR2 SVGEGT. This CDR3 reads CASSPGKYFVFDEQYF. The CDR3, as DNA: TGTGCCAGCAGCCCCGGGAAATATTTCGTTTTCGACGAGCAGTACTTC.

J is TRBJ1-5 and V is TRBV6-1; D unresolved. V lost 4 bases to trimming and J lost 0 bases, with 13 bases between them. Germline V gene data show CDR1 as MNHNS and CDR2 as SASEGT. The CDR3 spans 16 residues. The CDR3 DNA sequence: TGTGCCAGCAGTGGTTCGGGCGTACCTAGCAATCAGCCCCAGCATTTT. Translation: CASSGSGVPSNQPQHF.

This clone was counted a single time. V usage is TRBV11-3 and J usage is TRBJ1-5; D is undetermined. From germline, CDR1 is SGHNT and CDR2 YENEEA. Trimming left V 6 bases short and J 5 bases short, with 11 bases between. CDR3 length: 13 residues. The CDR3 region is CASSPDGDQPQHF. The CDR3 coding sequence is TGTGCCAGCAGTCCGGACGGGGATCAGCCCCAGCATTTT.

The chain links TRBV5-1 to TRBJ2-5, with D maybe TRBD2 (6 bases). Per the germline V gene, CDR1 is SGHRS and CDR2 is YFSETQ. With 0 bases removed from V and 2 bases from J, the gap between germline ends came to 11 bases. The CDR3 sequence is 15 residues long. As DNA, the CDR3 is TGCGCCAGCAGCTTGGCCCGGGGGAATCAAGAGACCCAGTACTTC. It encodes CASSLARGNQETQYF.

The rearrangement joins TRBV18 to TRBJ1-1; D not resolved. Germline CDR1 is KGHSH and CDR2 is LQKENI. There are 12 residues in the CDR3. Trimming stripped 2 bases from V and 4 bases from J, with 5 bases between. The CDR3 bases are TGTGCCAGCTCACCAAACAGCACTGAAGCTTTCTTT. Its protein product is CASSPNSTEAFF. The variable domain in full, completed from reference TRBV18 and TRBJ1-1, reads NAGVMQNPRHLVRRRGQEARLRCSPMKGHSHVYWYRQLPEEGLKFMVYLQKENIIDESGMPKERFSAEFPKEGPSILRIQQVVRGDSAAYFCASSPNSTEAFFGQGTRLTVV.

The chain couples TRBV18 to TRBJ2-7, with TRBD1 matching 9 bases. Germline V CDR1 and CDR2: KGHSH, LQKENI. The CDR3 sequence is 14 residues long. V lost 3 bases and J lost 3; bases outside the gene matches: 3. The CDR3 sequence: CASSPAGQGYEQYF. DNA for the CDR3: TGTGCCAGCTCACCGGCGGGACAGGGCTACGAGCAGTACTTC.

The chain uses TRBV28 and TRBJ2-5, with D hard to call. This CDR3 has 16 residues. V gave up 5 bases and J gave up 0 bases, with 16 bases separating them. Germline CDR1 is MDHEN and CDR2 is SYDVKM. The CDR3 sequence is CASSPYSPANQETQYF. The CDR3 bases are TGTGCCAGCAGTCCCTATAGTCCAGCCAACCAAGAGACCCAGTACTTC.

This chain connects TRBV13 to TRBJ1-2; D unclear. V lost 5 bases and J 3 bases, leaving 16 bases between the germline ends. The CDR3 loop spans 15 amino acids. Germline V gene data show CDR1 as PRHDT and CDR2 as FYEKMQ (reference sequence). The chain's CDR3 is CASSPPGGQYYGYTF. The DNA of the CDR3 is TGTGCCAGCAGCCCCCCCGGCGGGCAGTACTATGGCTACACCTTC. The full variable domain, in which reference TRBV13 and TRBJ1-2 provide the parts outside the CDR3, is AAGVIQSPRHLIKEKRETATLKCYPIPRHDTVYWYQQGPGQDPQFLISFYEKMQSDKGSIPDRFSAQQFSDYHSELNMSSLELGDSALYFCASSPPGGQYYGYTFGSGTRLTVV.

The rearrangement uses TRBV5-4 and TRBJ2-1; D is unresolved. The CDR3 consists of 14 residues. Trimming pared 0 bases from V and 5 bases from J, leaving 9 bases between. CDR1 is SGHNT and CDR2 is YYREEE in the germline V gene (reference sequence). The DNA for the CDR3 is TGTGCCAGCAGCTTGGTCGGGCGCCACAATGAGCAGTTCTTC. It translates to CASSLVGRHNEQFF.

This clone has a handful of counts. The chain joins TRBV30 to TRBJ1-2; 7 bases are a match to TRBD1. J lost 3 bases, V lost 3 bases, and 7 bases had no gene match. Looked up from germline, CDR1 is GTSNPN and CDR2 is SVGIG (reference sequence). The CDR3 has 14 residues. The CDR3 nucleotides read TGTGCCTGGAGGATGAGAGGGGGCGACTATGGCTACACCTTC. This codes for CAWRMRGGDYGYTF.

This clone was seen more than once but under ten times. Because the CDR3's place on the DNA is in doubt, the DNA is left out and the CDR3 is given as listed by TCRdb. The V gene is TRBV21-1, the J gene TRBJ2-3; the D segment call TRBD2 is taken from the table without a DNA check. TRBV21-1 is assigned pseudogene status. Including both end residues, the CDR3 is 17 amino acids long. The CDR3 reads CASSKEASGWGSGTQYF.

This chain uses TRBV7-3 with TRBJ2-1; the D is unclear. CDR3 length equals 13 residues. Germline V gene sequence: CDR1 SGHTA, CDR2 FQGTGA. With 5 bases removed from V and 6 bases from J, the gap between germline ends came to 11 bases. Written as DNA, the CDR3 is TGTGCCAGCAGCCCTCTAGGGATCAATGAGCAGTTCTTC. Its protein product is CASSPLGINEQFF. Variable domain in full (rest from reference TRBV7-3 and TRBJ2-1): GAGVSQTPSNKVTEKGKYVELRCDPISGHTALYWYRQSLGQGPEFLIYFQGTGAADDSGLPNDRFFAVRPEGSVSTLKIQRTERGDSAVYLCASSPLGINEQFFGPGTRLTVL.

This clone was picked up one time. The V and J genes are TRBV5-4 and TRBJ2-3, with D unclear. This CDR3 comprises 14 residues. Germline V gives CDR1 SGHNT, CDR2 YYREEE (reference sequence). Trimming shortened V by 4 bases and J by 2 bases, and 11 bases separated the two germline ends. The CDR3 sequence: CASSPGRITDTQYF. In nucleotides, the CDR3 is TGTGCCAGCAGCCCCGGACGAATCACAGATACGCAGTATTTT.

V usage is TRBV19 and J usage is TRBJ1-1; 7 nucleotides align to TRBD1. With 2 bases clipped from V and 7 bases from J, the junction kept 7 bases outside the gene matches. The CDR3 runs to 14 residues. Germline values: CDR1 LNHDA, CDR2 SQIVND (reference sequence). CDR3 coding DNA: TGTGCCAGTAGTATATGGGTTCGGGACAGTGAAGCTTTCTTT. Translated, it gives CASSIWVRDSEAFF.

The chain carries TRBV7-3 and TRBJ2-1; 10 bases agree with TRBD2. Trimming at V came to 1 base and at J to 10 bases, leaving 7 bases not matched to a gene. CDR1 SGHTA and CDR2 FQGTGA come from the germline V gene. CDR3 size: 15 residues. The CDR3 DNA reads as TGTGCCAGCAGCTTAAGGCCTAGCGGGAGCATCGAGCAGTTCTTC. This codes for CASSLRPSGSIEQFF.

This clone is a singleton in its sample. J is TRBJ2-1 and V is TRBV5-5, with D tentatively TRBD1 or TRBD2 (5 bases each). Trimming took 9 bases from V and 8 from J, leaving 18 bases between them. CDR3 size: 13 residues. Germline CDR1 reads SGHKS; CDR2 reads YYEKEE (reference sequence). The DNA for the CDR3 is TGTGCCATAGGCCGGGGCCTCGGCTATGAGCAGTTCTTC. It encodes CAIGRGLGYEQFF.

The rearrangement uses TRBV6-5 and TRBJ1-2; D gene unclear. Germline assignment: CDR1 MNHEY and CDR2 SVGAGI. V was shortened by 7 bases and J by 8 bases, with 17 bases between the two germline ends. The CDR3 spans 13 residues. CDR3 bases: TGTGCCAGCATTCCGGGCCGTTTCTTGGGCTACACCTTC. It translates to CASIPGRFLGYTF.

This chain uses TRBV5-1 with TRBJ1-1, with TRBD1 matching 8 bases. Germline trimming cut 4 bases from V and 3 bases from J; bases unmatched to any gene: 8. Germline CDR1 SGHRS, CDR2 YFSETQ. This CDR3 is built from 15 residues. CDR3: CASSLPDRVDTEAFF. CDR3 nucleotides: TGCGCCAGCAGCCTCCCGGACAGGGTCGACACTGAAGCTTTCTTT.

The chain recombines TRBV5-5 with TRBJ2-1; 7 bases map to TRBD1. This CDR3 is built from 15 residues. The germline CDR1 and CDR2 sequences are SGHKS and YYEKEE (reference sequence). The ends lost 0 bases at V and 3 bases at J; junction bases unmatched: 3. The DNA for the CDR3 is TGTGCCAGCAGCTTGGACGGGACAGACTACAATGAGCAGTTCTTC. It is translated as CASSLDGTDYNEQFF.

The chain employs TRBV27 and TRBJ2-1, with 8 positions matching TRBD2. Trimming took 5 bases from V and 8 from J; bases not matched to a gene: 11. CDR1 is MNHEY and CDR2 is SMNVEV in the germline V gene (reference sequence). This CDR3 region has 15 residues. CDR3 sequence: CASSPRTSLSDEQFF. Written as DNA, the CDR3 is TGTGCCAGCAGTCCCCGGACTAGCTTGAGCGATGAGCAGTTCTTC.

The rearrangement uses TRBV4-3 and TRBJ1-1; D is unclear. The CDR3 contains 16 residues. Trimming pared 0 bases from V and 3 bases from J, leaving 14 bases between. Per germline, CDR1 LGHNA and CDR2 YSLEER. The CDR3 sequence is CASSQDISWQYTEAFF. CDR3 in DNA: TGCGCCAGCAGCCAAGATATCAGTTGGCAATACACTGAAGCTTTCTTT.

The CDR3 is CASSPPRYQETQYF. The CDR3 bases are TGTGCCAGCTCACCACCAAGGTATCAAGAGACCCAGTACTTC. The rearrangement uses TRBV18 and TRBJ2-5; D uncertain. Trimming cost V 0 bases and J 2 bases, with 7 bases left between them. Per the germline V gene, CDR1 is KGHSH and CDR2 is LQKENI. The CDR3 runs 14 residues.

The rearrangement links TRBV2 to TRBJ1-2; D is unresolved. Trimming shortened V by 10 bases and J by 1 base, and 13 bases separated the two germline ends. CDR1 is SNHLY and CDR2 is FYNNEI in the germline V gene. The CDR3 covers 13 residues. CDR3 DNA: TGTGCCATCCAGGCGGGGAGTAACTATGGCTACACCTTC. Translated: CAIQAGSNYGYTF.

The chain recombines TRBV6-6 with TRBJ1-1; D gene ambiguous. Germline CDR1 and CDR2: MNHNY and SVGAGI (reference sequence). This CDR3 region has 12 residues. Trimming took off 6 bases at V and 1 base at J, with 6 bases between the two ends. The CDR3 nucleotides are TGTGCCAGCAGGGCCGCGAACACTGAAGCTTTCTTT. Its protein is CASRAANTEAFF.

This clone was detected once. The chain employs TRBV24-1 and TRBJ2-5; 14 bases are shared with TRBD2. The ends lost 5 bases at V and 4 bases at J; junction bases unmatched: 11. The CDR3 loop spans 18 amino acids. Germline assignment: CDR1 KGHDR and CDR2 SFDVKD. CDR3: CATSATSGLAGVRETQYF. The CDR3 DNA sequence: TGTGCCACCAGTGCCACCTCGGGACTAGCGGGAGTAAGAGAGACCCAGTACTTC.

This chain links TRBV6-6 with TRBJ1-6; D is undetermined. The V gene lost 5 bases and the J gene lost 10 bases, with 18 bases spanning the gap. CDR1 is MNHNY and CDR2 is SVGAGI in the germline V gene (reference sequence). The CDR3 covers 15 residues. The CDR3 DNA follows: TGTGCCAGCAGTCCGGACTCGTGGGCAAGCTCACCCCTCCACTTT. As protein: CASSPDSWASSPLHF.